This T cell receptor beta chain originates from a study of blood T cells in healthy people across ages. Whole-study findings and limits: The study found more naive CD4+ cells and higher diversity in long-lived than aged donors. Not knowing donor CMV status may have confounded expanded clonotype changes.

The authors ran a second PCR of roughly 7 to 11 cycles using a sample-barcoded 5' primer and a J-beta primer mix. TCRdb ran MiXCR on the 5' RACE reads and lists one entry per CDR3 protein. The data show some 920,000 distinct CDR3 sequences, about 51% seen once. CDR1 is MGHRA and CDR2 is YSYEKL in the germline V gene. The V gene lost 2 bases and the J gene lost 1 base, with 13 bases spanning the gap. The CDR3 extends over 16 amino acids. This clonotype was seen a few times. Its specificity is unknown. This chain uses TRBV4-1 with TRBJ2-3, with no clear D. The receptor was derived from a woman aged 55-70 years in good health. The sequenced sample consisted of blood. CDR3 region: CASSQLLLPRTDTQYF. The DNA for the CDR3 is TGCGCCAGCAGCCAACTCCTACTTCCCCGCACAGATACGCAGTATTTT.